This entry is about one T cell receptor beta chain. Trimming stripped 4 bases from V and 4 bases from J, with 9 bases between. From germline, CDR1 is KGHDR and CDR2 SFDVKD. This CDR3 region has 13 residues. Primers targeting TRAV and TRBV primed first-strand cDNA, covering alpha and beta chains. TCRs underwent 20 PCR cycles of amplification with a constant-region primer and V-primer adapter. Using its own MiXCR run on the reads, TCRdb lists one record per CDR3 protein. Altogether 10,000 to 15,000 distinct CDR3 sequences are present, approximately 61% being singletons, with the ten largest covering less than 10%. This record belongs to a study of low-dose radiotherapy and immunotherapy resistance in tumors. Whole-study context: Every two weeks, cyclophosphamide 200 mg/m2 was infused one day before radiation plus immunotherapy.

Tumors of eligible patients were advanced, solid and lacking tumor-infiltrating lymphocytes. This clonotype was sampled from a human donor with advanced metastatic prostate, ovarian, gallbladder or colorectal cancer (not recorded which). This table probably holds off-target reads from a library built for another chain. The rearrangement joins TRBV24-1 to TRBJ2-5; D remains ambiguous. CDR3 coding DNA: TGTGCCACCAGTGACCAACGAGGAGAGACCCAGTACTTC. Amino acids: CATSDQRGETQYF.